This passage covers 32 T cell receptor beta chains from one sample sequenced in a study of a mutant IDH1 vaccine in newly diagnosed glioma (dated by TCRdb to 2020 to 2022). Library method: the immunoSEQ multiplex PCR assay. TCRdb's version of the immuneACCESS table is confined to in-frame rearrangements and falls short of the full clone set. An unresolved V gene accounts for under half of the shortfall where checked; the remainder is of unknown origin. Across this sample there are around 62,000 clones, with 89% seen only once. 1.9% of the sample belongs to the ten largest clones. The time point label for this specimen denotes: week 11, during vaccination. Each vaccine dose, consisting of 300 ug of a 20-mer mutant IDH1 peptide in Montanide, was administered subcutaneously with topical imiquimod. These receptors have no identified antigens. Sequenced material: PBMCs, taken from a glioma patient whose treatment included an IDH1 peptide vaccine. Receptors were obtained from a man in his forties with glioma.

This clone came up once. Here the CDR3 DNA reads TGTGCCACCAGCAGAGATCAAACAGGAACCAATCAGCCCCAGCATTTT. It yields the protein CATSRDQTGTNQPQHF. The gene calls are TRBV15 and TRBJ1-5; tentatively, D is TRBD1 (5 bases). CDR3 size: 16 residues. V was trimmed by 0 bases and J by 3 bases, leaving 12 bases between them. Germline values: CDR1 LNHNV, CDR2 YYDKDF (reference sequence).

The chain links TRBV12-5 to TRBJ1-4; TRBD1 is a possible D gene (5 bases). V lost 3 bases and J 8 bases, leaving 13 bases between the germline ends. CDR3 size: 14 residues. From germline, CDR1 is LGHNT and CDR2 FRNRAP. The CDR3 region is CASGFPGRWEKLFF. For the CDR3, the DNA is TGTGCTAGTGGTTTTCCAGGGCGGTGGGAAAAACTGTTTTTT.

The J gene is TRBJ1-1, the V gene TRBV6-5, with 7 bases that match TRBD1. Looked up from germline, CDR1 is MNHEY and CDR2 is SVGAGI. V was pared by 3 bases and J by 5 bases, with 6 bases of the junction left unmatched. The CDR3 has 14 amino acids. This chain's CDR3 is CASSYGTGVTEAFF. CDR3 DNA: TGTGCCAGCAGTTATGGTACAGGGGTAACTGAAGCTTTCTTT.

Worth noting for this clone: At the DNA level, this CDR3 is encoded by other sequences in the same sample as well. The V gene is TRBV4-1, the J gene TRBJ2-2; no clear D gene. This CDR3 is 11 amino acids long. Trimming stripped 4 bases from V and 7 bases from J, with 4 bases between. The germline V gene encodes CDR1 MGHRA and CDR2 YSYEKL. In DNA form, the CDR3 reads TGCGCCAGCAGCCGAGACGGGGAGCTGTTTTTT. It translates to CASSRDGELFF.

The J gene is TRBJ2-1, the V gene TRBV4-3; 12 bases align to TRBD2. Germline CDR1 is LGHNA and CDR2 is YSLEER. CDR3 length: 16 amino acids. The V gene end was trimmed by 5 bases and the J gene end by 4 bases; junction bases not matched to a gene: 6. The CDR3 DNA reads TGCGCCAGCAGCTCGAGACTAGCGGGAGCTTACAATGAGCAGTTCTTC. Amino acid sequence: CASSSRLAGAYNEQFF.

The J gene is TRBJ2-7, the V gene TRBV5-1; TRBD1 aligns across 8 bases. The CDR3 runs 16 residues. The ends lost 4 bases at V and 6 bases at J; junction bases unmatched: 15. Germline V gene lookup returns CDR1 SGHRS and CDR2 YFSETQ. The CDR3 nucleotides read TGCGCCAGCAGCCGTTCAGGGGGCCAGGAGTCAGGCGAGCAGTACGTC. Translated, it gives CASSRSGGQESGEQYV.

This sequence joins TRBV7-8 and TRBJ2-7; 8 bases fit TRBD2. The trim removed 2 bases at V and 3 bases at J, leaving 6 bases unmatched. The CDR3 sequence is 15 residues long. CDR1 and CDR2 from the germline V gene are SGHVS and FQNEAQ. CDR3 in amino acids: CASSLQSGSLYEQYF. The CDR3, as DNA: TGTGCCAGCAGCTTACAGAGCGGGAGTCTCTACGAGCAGTACTTC.

This rearrangement joins TRBV6-6 to TRBJ1-2; D gene ambiguous. Germline V gene data show CDR1 as MNHNY and CDR2 as SVGAGI (reference sequence). Between the trimmed V and J ends, which lost 10 bases and 2 bases, there was a span of 14 bases. The CDR3 consists of 13 residues. The chain's CDR3 is CATSESQNYGYTF. The CDR3 nucleotides read TGTGCCACCTCAGAGTCTCAAAACTATGGCTACACCTTC.

V is TRBV4-1 and J is TRBJ1-4; 7 bases align to TRBD1. Trimming took 3 bases from V and 0 from J; bases not matched to a gene: 10. This CDR3 has 18 residues. The germline V gene has CDR1 MGHRA and CDR2 YSYEKL. In nucleotides, the CDR3 is TGCGCCAGCAGCCATGTAGCCGACAGGGTTGCAACTAATGAAAAACTGTTTTTT. Protein product: CASSHVADRVATNEKLFF.

The chain carries TRBV19 and TRBJ1-5; the D is unclear. Germline V CDR1 and CDR2: LNHDA, SQIVND (reference sequence). The CDR3 sequence is 12 residues long. Trimming cost V 8 bases and J 4 bases, with 9 bases left between them. CDR3 nucleotides: TGTGCCAGTCAACCGGAAAATCAGCCCCAGCATTTT. Translated: CASQPENQPQHF.

The rearrangement links TRBV7-9 to TRBJ2-7, with 13 nucleotides matching TRBD2. The CDR3 is 18 residues long. The germline CDR1 and CDR2 sequences are SEHNR and FQNEAQ (reference sequence). Losses at the gene ends were 5 bases for V and 2 bases for J; bases not matched to a gene: 12. The CDR3 protein is CASSLRLAGGPDTYEQYV. CDR3 in DNA: TGTGCCAGCAGCCTCCGACTAGCGGGGGGCCCTGATACCTACGAGCAGTACGTC.

This clone was counted a single time. One junction end does not reproduce the germline sequence, and a read error may be involved. The chain joins TRBV2 to TRBJ1-3; maybe TRBD1 (6 bases). The CDR3 totals 19 residues. CDR1 is SNHLY and CDR2 is FYNNEI in the germline V gene. CDR3 sequence (DNA): TGTGCCAGCAGTCCACTTTTCCTTGGGACATCTCGCACTGGAAACACCGTATATTTT. It specifies CASSPLFLGTSRTGNTVYF. The variable domain in full, completed from reference TRBV2 and TRBJ1-3, reads EPEVTQTPSHQVTQMGQEVILRCVPISNHLYFYWYRQILGQKVEFLVSFYNNEISEKSEIFDDQFSVERPDGSNFTLKIRSTKLEDSAMYFCASSPLFLGTSRTGNTVYFGEGSWLTVV.

The V and J genes are TRBV5-3 and TRBJ1-6; no firm D call. TRBV5-3 is an ORF, and what it does is uncertain. The CDR3 has 16 residues. V lost 5 bases, J lost 9 bases, and 21 bases lay in between. The CDR3 region is CARRIAGSLSGSPLHF. The CDR3 DNA is TGTGCCAGAAGAATCGCCGGGTCTCTCAGTGGTTCACCCCTCCACTTT.

This chain links TRBV7-9 with TRBJ2-7, with 10 bases matching TRBD1. The CDR3 sequence is 15 residues long. Germline CDR1 SEHNR, CDR2 FQNEAQ (reference sequence). The V segment lost 4 bases and the J segment 5 bases; nucleotides outside the gene matches: 8. CDR3: CASSSGQGFTHEQYF. The CDR3 bases are TGTGCCAGCAGCTCGGGACAGGGGTTCACCCACGAGCAGTACTTC.

The rearrangement joins TRBV18 to TRBJ1-1; D gene ambiguous. V lost 2 bases and J lost 8, with 9 bases in between. The CDR3 consists of 12 residues. Germline V gives CDR1 KGHSH, CDR2 LQKENI. CDR3 residues: CASSPGDGEAFF. CDR3 DNA: TGTGCCAGCTCACCAGGCGACGGGGAAGCTTTCTTT.

The rearrangement uses TRBV9 and TRBJ2-2; TRBD1 matches at 7 bases. V gave up 1 base and J gave up 1 base; unmatched junction bases: 1. Germline CDR1 and CDR2: SGDLS and YYNGEE. This CDR3 comprises 15 residues. CDR3 coding DNA: TGTGCCAGCAGCGTACGGACAGGGAACACCGGGGAGCTGTTTTTT. Its translation is CASSVRTGNTGELFF.

This chain connects TRBV28 to TRBJ2-7; D is undetermined. CDR3 size: 11 residues. Germline values: CDR1 MDHEN, CDR2 SYDVKM. The V end was cut by 8 bases, the J end by 1 base, with 6 bases between. Written as DNA, the CDR3 is TGTGCCAGCGGACCTTCCTACGAGCAGTACTTC. Residues: CASGPSYEQYF.

This chain joins TRBV2 and TRBJ2-1; D not certain. V lost 5 bases to trimming and J lost 0 bases, with 8 bases between them. The CDR3 extends over 14 amino acids. The germline gives CDR1 SNHLY, CDR2 FYNNEI. The DNA for the CDR3 is TGTGCCAGCAGTTACCGAAACTCCTACAATGAGCAGTTCTTC. Protein: CASSYRNSYNEQFF.

This rearrangement joins TRBV10-3 to TRBJ2-6; TRBD1 aligns across 8 bases. The germline V gene has CDR1 ENHRY and CDR2 SYGVKD. The CDR3 covers 16 residues. J gave up 6 bases and V 6 bases, and 10 bases lay outside the gene matches. The CDR3 region has the DNA TGTGCCATCAGCACAGGGGGTGGAGCTGTGGCCAACGTCCTGACTTTC. Residues: CAISTGGGAVANVLTF.

The rearrangement uses TRBV7-2 and TRBJ2-1; D assignment may be TRBD1 or TRBD2 (5 bases each). Germline V CDR1 and CDR2: SGHTA, FQGNSA. V lost 5 bases and J 7 bases, leaving 12 bases between the germline ends. This CDR3 has 13 amino acids. The DNA for the CDR3 is TGTGCCAGCAGCCCCGTGTGGGGGAATGAGCAGTTCTTC. The encoded protein is CASSPVWGNEQFF.

Comment on this clone: One end of the junction varies from germline; a read error may be responsible. This chain joins TRBV7-7 and TRBJ2-1; D gene ambiguous. In germline, CDR1 is SSHAT, CDR2 FNYEAQ (reference sequence). This CDR3 contains 14 residues. Here the CDR3 DNA reads TGTGCTAGCAGCTTAGGGTTAGGGCTCTATGAGCAGTTCTTC. Its protein product is CASSLGLGLYEQFF.

The V gene is TRBV5-8, the J gene TRBJ2-7, with 9 positions matching TRBD2. The CDR3 length is 18 residues. Germline CDR1 is SGHTS and CDR2 is YDEGEE. Unmatched junction bases numbered 13, after V lost 3 bases and J lost 0 bases. The CDR3 region is CASSSMRRLAEHSYEQYV. The DNA of the CDR3 is TGTGCCAGCAGCTCCATGCGAAGACTAGCGGAGCACTCCTACGAGCAGTACGTC.

The gene calls are TRBV5-1 and TRBJ2-1; 11 bases line up with TRBD2. Germline values: CDR1 SGHRS, CDR2 YFSETQ. V lost 3 bases and J lost 3; bases outside the gene matches: 5. The CDR3 loop spans 16 amino acids. Here the CDR3 reads CASSSRGLAVYNEQFF. CDR3 nucleotide sequence: TGCGCCAGCAGCTCCAGGGGACTAGCGGTCTACAATGAGCAGTTCTTC.

This sequence joins TRBV4-3 and TRBJ2-2; unclear D gene. The CDR3 loop spans 14 amino acids. Germline V gene sequence: CDR1 LGHNA, CDR2 YSLEER. Trimming took 1 base from V and 7 from J, leaving 10 bases between them. The CDR3 nucleotides are TGCGCCAGCAGCCAAGGCTCTAATCACGGGGAGCTGTTTTTT. Translation: CASSQGSNHGELFF.

The rearrangement uses TRBV20-1 and TRBJ1-1; D is ambiguous. This CDR3 has 11 residues. Trimming shortened V by 5 bases and J by 6 bases, and 10 bases separated the two germline ends. Germline V gene data show CDR1 as DFQATT and CDR2 as SNEGSKA (reference sequence). The CDR3 loop reads CSAPTWAEAFF. In nucleotides, the CDR3 is TGCAGTGCTCCCACTTGGGCTGAAGCTTTCTTT.

V gene TRBV18 combines with J gene TRBJ1-1, with D perhaps TRBD1 (5 bases). The CDR3 spans 14 residues. Germline V CDR1 and CDR2: KGHSH, LQKENI. With 2 bases removed from V and 1 base from J, the gap between germline ends came to 8 bases. The CDR3 DNA sequence: TGTGCCAGCTCACCATCAGGGTGGAACACTGAAGCTTTCTTT. It encodes CASSPSGWNTEAFF.

CDR3: CASSQGSTEAYEQYF. For the CDR3, the DNA is TGCGCCAGCAGCCAAGGGTCGACGGAGGCCTACGAGCAGTACTTC. V gene TRBV4-3 combines with J gene TRBJ2-7; D perhaps matches TRBD2 (5 bases). V was shortened by 1 base and J by 2 bases, with 12 bases between the two germline ends. Germline V gene lookup returns CDR1 LGHNA and CDR2 YSLEER. This CDR3 region has 15 residues.

The chain employs TRBV28 and TRBJ2-7; D uncertain. Trimming left V 5 bases short and J 4 bases short, with 12 bases between. Germline V gives CDR1 MDHEN, CDR2 SYDVKM. The CDR3 length is 13 residues. This CDR3 reads CASSPRWRYEQYF. The CDR3 DNA follows: TGTGCCAGCAGTCCCCGGTGGCGTTACGAGCAGTACTTC. Full variable domain (missing parts from reference TRBV28 and TRBJ2-7): DVKVTQSSRYLVKRTGEKVFLECVQDMDHENMFWYRQDPGLGLRLIYFSYDVKMKEKGDIPEGYSVSREKKERFSLILESASTNQTSMYLCASSPRWRYEQYFGPGTRLTVT.

This sequence joins TRBV6-6 and TRBJ2-5; D ambiguous. Looked up from germline, CDR1 is MNHNY and CDR2 is SVGAGI (reference sequence). This CDR3 contains 12 residues. The germline V and J ends were trimmed by 9 bases and 4 bases, with 12 bases remaining between them. The CDR3 sequence: CASRPRVETQYF. The CDR3 nucleotides read TGTGCCAGTAGGCCTAGAGTAGAGACCCAGTACTTC.

This chain joins TRBV11-2 and TRBJ2-5, with TRBD2 matching 8 bases. Per the germline V gene, CDR1 is SGHAT and CDR2 is FQNNGV. This CDR3 comprises 18 residues. J lost 2 bases, V lost 3 bases, and 14 bases had no gene match. The CDR3 loop reads CASSFDGLAGGPQETQYF. As DNA, the CDR3 is TGTGCCAGCAGCTTCGACGGGCTAGCGGGTGGACCGCAAGAGACCCAGTACTTC.

This clone came up once. The chain carries TRBV9 and TRBJ2-3; D gene unclear. This CDR3 has 13 amino acids. Trimming took off 0 bases at V and 5 bases at J, with 7 bases between the two ends. Germline V gene data show CDR1 as SGDLS and CDR2 as YYNGEE. CDR3 amino acids: CASSVVARDTQYF. CDR3 coding DNA: TGTGCCAGCAGCGTAGTTGCAAGAGATACGCAGTATTTT.

This clone was seen once. The chain joins TRBV11-2 to TRBJ2-6; D could derive from TRBD1 or TRBD2 (5 bases each). Germline V gene data show CDR1 as SGHAT and CDR2 as FQNNGV. This CDR3 has 17 residues. Trimming took off 5 bases at V and 2 bases at J, with 16 bases between the two ends. DNA for the CDR3: TGTGCCAGCAGCGGTCGGGACGGGGTAACTGGGGCCAACGTCCTGACTTTC. This codes for CASSGRDGVTGANVLTF. Drawing the rest from reference TRBV11-2 and TRBJ2-6, the complete variable domain is EAGVAQSPRYKIIEKRQSVAFWCNPISGHATLYWYQQILGQGPKLLIQFQNNGVVDDSQLPKDRFSAERLKGVDSTLKIQPAKLEDSAVYLCASSGRDGVTGANVLTFGAGSRLTVL.